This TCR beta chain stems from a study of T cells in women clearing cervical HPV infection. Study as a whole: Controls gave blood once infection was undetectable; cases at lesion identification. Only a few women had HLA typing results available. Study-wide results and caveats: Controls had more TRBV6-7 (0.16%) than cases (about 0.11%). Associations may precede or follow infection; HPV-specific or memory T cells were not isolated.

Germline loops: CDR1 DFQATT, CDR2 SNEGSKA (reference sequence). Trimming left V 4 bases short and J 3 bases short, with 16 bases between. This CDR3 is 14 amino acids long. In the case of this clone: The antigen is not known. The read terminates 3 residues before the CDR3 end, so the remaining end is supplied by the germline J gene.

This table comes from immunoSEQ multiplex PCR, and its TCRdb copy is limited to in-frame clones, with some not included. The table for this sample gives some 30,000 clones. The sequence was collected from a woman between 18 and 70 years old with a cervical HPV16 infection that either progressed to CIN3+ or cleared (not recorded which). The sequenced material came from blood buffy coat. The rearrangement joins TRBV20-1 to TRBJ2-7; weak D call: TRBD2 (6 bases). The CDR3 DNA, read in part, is TGCAGTGCTAACCGTAGACTAGAAGGCTACGAG. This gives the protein CSANRRLEGYE. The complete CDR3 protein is CSANRRLEGYEQYF.